This note documents a single T cell receptor (beta chain) sequence. The data were obtained in a study of T-cell memory formation after mild COVID-19. This CDR3 has 14 amino acids. V was pared by 4 bases and J by 6 bases, with 14 bases between. Looked up from germline, CDR1 is SGHTA and CDR2 is FQGTGA. A 5'RACE reaction primed in the constant segment made cDNA libraries of TCR alpha and TCR beta, and these carried sample barcodes and UMIs. TCRdb passed the 5' RACE reads through MiXCR, listing each CDR3 protein once. The sample lists more than 250,000 distinct CDR3 sequences; around 15% were seen once. The receptor was derived from a man aged 18-30 years who had mild COVID-19 (a few samples of this study predate the infection). Cell type and time point are not known. Sample: PBMCs or a T cell subset sorted from them (not recorded which). The rearrangement uses TRBV7-3 and TRBJ2-3, with a possible D match to TRBD2 (5 bases). CDR3 in DNA: TGTGCCAGCAGCTCCTCTCTAGCAGGTGATACGCAGTATTTT. As protein: CASSSSLAGDTQYF.